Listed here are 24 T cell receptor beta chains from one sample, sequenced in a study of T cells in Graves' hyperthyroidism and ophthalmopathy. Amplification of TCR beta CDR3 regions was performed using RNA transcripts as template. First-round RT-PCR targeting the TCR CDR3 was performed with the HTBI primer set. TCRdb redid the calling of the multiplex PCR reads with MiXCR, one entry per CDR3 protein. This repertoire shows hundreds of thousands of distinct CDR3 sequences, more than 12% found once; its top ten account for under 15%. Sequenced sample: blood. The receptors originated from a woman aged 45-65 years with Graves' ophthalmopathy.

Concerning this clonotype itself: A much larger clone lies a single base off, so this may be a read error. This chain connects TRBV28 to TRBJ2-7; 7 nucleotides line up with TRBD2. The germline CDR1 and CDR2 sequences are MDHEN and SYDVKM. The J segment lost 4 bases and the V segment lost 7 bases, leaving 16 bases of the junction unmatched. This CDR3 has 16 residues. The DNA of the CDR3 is TGTGCCAGCACCCAATGGGCTAGCGGTTCGGGTTACGAGCAGTACTTC. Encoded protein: CASTQWASGSGYEQYF.

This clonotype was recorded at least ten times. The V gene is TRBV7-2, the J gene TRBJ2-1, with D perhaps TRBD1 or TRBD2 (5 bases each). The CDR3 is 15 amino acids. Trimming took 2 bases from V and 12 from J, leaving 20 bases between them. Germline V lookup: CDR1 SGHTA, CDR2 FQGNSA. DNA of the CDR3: TGTGCCAGCAGCTTATTCGGGACGCCAGCGGAGGTGCAGTTCTTC. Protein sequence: CASSLFGTPAEVQFF.

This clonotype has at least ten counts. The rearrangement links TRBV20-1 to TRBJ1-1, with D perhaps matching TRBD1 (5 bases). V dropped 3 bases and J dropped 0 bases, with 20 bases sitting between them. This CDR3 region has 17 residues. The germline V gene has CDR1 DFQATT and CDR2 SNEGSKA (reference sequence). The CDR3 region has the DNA TGCAGTGCTAGGTCTGACAGCAACCCATCCATGAACACTGAAGCTTTCTTT. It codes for CSARSDSNPSMNTEAFF.

The CDR3 bases are TGCAGCGCCAGGCCAGGTACCAATGAAAAACTGTTTTTT. Amino acids: CSARPGTNEKLFF. The rearrangement joins TRBV29-1 to TRBJ1-4; D remains unclear. Trimming shortened V by 7 bases and J by 5 bases, and 14 bases separated the two germline ends. Germline CDR1 SQVTM, CDR2 ANQGSEA. CDR3 length: 13 residues.

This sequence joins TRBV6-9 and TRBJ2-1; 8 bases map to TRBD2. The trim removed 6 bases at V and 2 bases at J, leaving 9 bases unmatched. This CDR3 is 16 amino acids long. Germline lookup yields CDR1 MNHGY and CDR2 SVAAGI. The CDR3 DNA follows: TGTGCCAGCAGCTTACCAGCGGGAGTCCCCTACAATGAGCAGTTCTTC. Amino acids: CASSLPAGVPYNEQFF.

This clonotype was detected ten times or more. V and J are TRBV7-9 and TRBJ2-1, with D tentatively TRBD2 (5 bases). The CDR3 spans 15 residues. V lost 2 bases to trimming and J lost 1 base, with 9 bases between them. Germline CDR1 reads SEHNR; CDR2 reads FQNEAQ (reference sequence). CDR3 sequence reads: CASSLLSGSYNEQFF. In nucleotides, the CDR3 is TGTGCCAGCAGCTTACTCTCGGGATCCTACAATGAGCAGTTCTTC.

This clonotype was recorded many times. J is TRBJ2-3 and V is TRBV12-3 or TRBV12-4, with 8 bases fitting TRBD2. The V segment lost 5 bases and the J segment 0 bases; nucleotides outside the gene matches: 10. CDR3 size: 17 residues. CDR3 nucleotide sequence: TGTGCCAGCAGTCACTCGGCCGCTAGCGGGAGCACAGATACGCAGTATTTT. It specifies CASSHSAASGSTDTQYF.

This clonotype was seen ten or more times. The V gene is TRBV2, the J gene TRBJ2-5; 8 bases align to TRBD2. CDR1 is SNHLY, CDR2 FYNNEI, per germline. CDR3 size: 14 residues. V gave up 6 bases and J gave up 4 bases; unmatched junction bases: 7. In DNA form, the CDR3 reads TGTGCCAGCAGCTCCATCGGGGGGGTAGAGACCCAGTACTTC. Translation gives CASSSIGGVETQYF.

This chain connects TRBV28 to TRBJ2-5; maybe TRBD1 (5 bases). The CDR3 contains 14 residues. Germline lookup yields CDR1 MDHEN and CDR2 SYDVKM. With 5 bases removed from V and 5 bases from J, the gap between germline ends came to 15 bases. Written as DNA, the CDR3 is TGTGCCAGCAGTAAAACAGGTGGGCAGGAGACCCAGTACTTC. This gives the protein CASSKTGGQETQYF.

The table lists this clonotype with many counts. The CDR3 region is CSATLSGRETDTQYF. The CDR3 DNA reads TGCAGTGCTACTCTCTCGGGCCGAGAAACAGATACGCAGTATTTT. The V and J genes are TRBV20-1 and TRBJ2-3; D remains ambiguous. The CDR3 extends over 15 amino acids. Germline lookup yields CDR1 DFQATT and CDR2 SNEGSKA (reference sequence). Trimming took 4 bases from V and 3 from J, leaving 17 bases between them.

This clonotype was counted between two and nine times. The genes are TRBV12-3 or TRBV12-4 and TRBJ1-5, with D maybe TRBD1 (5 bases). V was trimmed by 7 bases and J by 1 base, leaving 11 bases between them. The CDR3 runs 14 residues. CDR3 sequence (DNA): TGTGCCAGCAACCTCGAGGGGAGCAATCAGCCCCAGCATTTT. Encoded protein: CASNLEGSNQPQHF.

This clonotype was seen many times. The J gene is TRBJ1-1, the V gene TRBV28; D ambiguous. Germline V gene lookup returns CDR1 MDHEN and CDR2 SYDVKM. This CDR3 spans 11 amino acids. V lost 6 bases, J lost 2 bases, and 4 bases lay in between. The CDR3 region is CASSINTEAFF. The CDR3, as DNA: TGTGCCAGCAGCATCAACACTGAAGCTTTCTTT.

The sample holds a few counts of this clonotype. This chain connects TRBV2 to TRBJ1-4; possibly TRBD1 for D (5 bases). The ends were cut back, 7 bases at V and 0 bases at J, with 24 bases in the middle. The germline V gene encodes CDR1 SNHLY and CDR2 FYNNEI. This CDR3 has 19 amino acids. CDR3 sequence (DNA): TGTGCCAGCACTTTCGCCCTTTCCGGGACCTTCACAACTAATGAAAAACTGTTTTTT. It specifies CASTFALSGTFTTNEKLFF.

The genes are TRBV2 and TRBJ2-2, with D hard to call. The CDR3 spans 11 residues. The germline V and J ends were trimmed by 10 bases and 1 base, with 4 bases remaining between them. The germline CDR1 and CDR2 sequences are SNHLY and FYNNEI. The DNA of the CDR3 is TGTGCCATACGGAACACCGGGGAGCTGTTTTTT. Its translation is CAIRNTGELFF.

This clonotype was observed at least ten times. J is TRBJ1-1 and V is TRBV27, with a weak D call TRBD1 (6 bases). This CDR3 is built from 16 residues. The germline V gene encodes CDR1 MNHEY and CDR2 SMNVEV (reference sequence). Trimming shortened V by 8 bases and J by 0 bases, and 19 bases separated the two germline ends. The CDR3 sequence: CASLPWGTTMNTEAFF. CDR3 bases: TGTGCCAGCCTACCGTGGGGGACAACCATGAACACTGAAGCTTTCTTT.

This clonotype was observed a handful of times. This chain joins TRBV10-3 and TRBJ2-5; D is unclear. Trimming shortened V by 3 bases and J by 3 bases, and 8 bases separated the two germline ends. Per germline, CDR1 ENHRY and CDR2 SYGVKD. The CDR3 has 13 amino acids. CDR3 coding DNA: TGTGCCATCAGTGAAGGTCTAGAAGAGACCCAGTACTTC. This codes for CAISEGLEETQYF.

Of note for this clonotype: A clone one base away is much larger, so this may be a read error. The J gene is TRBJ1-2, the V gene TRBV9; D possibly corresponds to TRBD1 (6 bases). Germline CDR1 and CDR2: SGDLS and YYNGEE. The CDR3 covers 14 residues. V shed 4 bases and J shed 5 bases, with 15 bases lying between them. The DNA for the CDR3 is TGTGCCAGCAGCCACACCGGGACAAGGTATGGCTACACCTTC. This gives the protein CASSHTGTRYGYTF.

The CDR3 loop is CSARDPTAGYEQYF. Written as DNA, the CDR3 is TGCAGTGCTAGAGATCCAACTGCGGGCTACGAGCAGTACTTC. The rearrangement uses TRBV20-1 and TRBJ2-7; possible D gene TRBD2, 5 bases. Trimming removed 0 bases from V and 3 bases from J, with 12 bases in between. CDR3 size: 14 residues. Germline V gene sequence: CDR1 DFQATT, CDR2 SNEGSKA (reference sequence).

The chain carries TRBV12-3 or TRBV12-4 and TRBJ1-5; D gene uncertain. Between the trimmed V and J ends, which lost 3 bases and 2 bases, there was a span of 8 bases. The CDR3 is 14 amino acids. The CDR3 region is CASSFDAGNQPQHF. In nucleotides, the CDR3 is TGTGCCAGCAGTTTCGACGCGGGCAATCAGCCCCAGCATTTT.

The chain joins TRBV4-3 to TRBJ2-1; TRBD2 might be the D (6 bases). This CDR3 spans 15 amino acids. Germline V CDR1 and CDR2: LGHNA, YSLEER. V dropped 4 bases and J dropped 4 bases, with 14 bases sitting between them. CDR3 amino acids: CASSRMVAGYNEQFF. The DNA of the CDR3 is TGCGCCAGCAGCCGTATGGTGGCGGGATACAATGAGCAGTTCTTC.

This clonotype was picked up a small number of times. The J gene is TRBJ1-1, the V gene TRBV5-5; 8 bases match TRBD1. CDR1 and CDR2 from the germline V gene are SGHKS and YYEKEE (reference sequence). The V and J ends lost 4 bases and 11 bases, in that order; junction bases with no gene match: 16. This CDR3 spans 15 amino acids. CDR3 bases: TGTGCCAGCAGCCGGGGCGGGACAGGCGGTTTGGATGCTTTCTTT. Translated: CASSRGGTGGLDAFF.

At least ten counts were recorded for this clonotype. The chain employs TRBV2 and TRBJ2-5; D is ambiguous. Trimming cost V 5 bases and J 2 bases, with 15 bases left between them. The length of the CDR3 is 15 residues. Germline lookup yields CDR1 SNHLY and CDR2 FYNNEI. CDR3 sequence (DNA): TGTGCCAGCAGTCCCCCAAAAAGAGAGCAAGAGACCCAGTACTTC. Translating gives CASSPPKREQETQYF.

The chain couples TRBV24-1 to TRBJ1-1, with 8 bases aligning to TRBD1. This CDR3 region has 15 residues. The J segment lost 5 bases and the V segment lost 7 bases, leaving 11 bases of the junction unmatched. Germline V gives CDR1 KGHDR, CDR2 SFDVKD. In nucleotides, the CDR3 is TGTGCCACCAGGGACTCGGGACAGGTGGGAACTGAAGCTTTCTTT. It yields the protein CATRDSGQVGTEAFF.

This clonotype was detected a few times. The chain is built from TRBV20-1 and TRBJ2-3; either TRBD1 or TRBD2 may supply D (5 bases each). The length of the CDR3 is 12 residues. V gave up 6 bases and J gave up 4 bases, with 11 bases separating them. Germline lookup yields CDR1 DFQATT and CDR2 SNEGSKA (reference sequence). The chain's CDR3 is CSATGLSDTQYF. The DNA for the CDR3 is TGCAGTGCCACAGGACTTTCAGATACGCAGTATTTT.